The clone carrying this T cell receptor (beta chain) occurred a few times. The antigen remains undetermined. TCRdb itself ran the 5' RACE reads through MiXCR, one entry per CDR3 protein. The sample lists approximately 610,000 distinct CDR3 sequences; around 17% were seen once. These data belong to a study of T cells after yellow fever vaccination. On the study more broadly: When fractions had low cell numbers, they were prepared with SMART-Seq v4 Ultra Low Input.

Study results and caveats: Contaminants from the bulk population, in the form of abundant clonotypes, could be found in FACS-sorted repertoires. The CD4 compartment and the CD8 compartment contained a small share of clonotypes in common. Post-booster repertoires contained most primary-vaccination clones again (almost 97% CD4, roughly 90% CD8).

Source: PBMCs, taken 5 to 6 days after the first yellow fever vaccination. The sequence was obtained from a young man who received the YFV17D yellow fever vaccine.

This chain's CDR3 is CSVETGNLFQETQYF. CDR3 DNA sequence: TGCAGCGTTGAAACAGGGAACCTCTTCCAAGAGACCCAGTACTTC. The chain carries TRBV29-1 and TRBJ2-5, with TRBD1 as a possible D gene (6 bases). Germline lookup yields CDR1 SQVTM and CDR2 ANQGSEA. V was pared by 2 bases and J by 1 base, with 14 bases between. This CDR3 spans 15 amino acids.